This T cell receptor beta chain was found in a study of blood T cell repertoires in COVID-19. Study-wide background: The origin of the acute and convalescent COVID-19 samples was the United States, Italy and Spain. Sample material is recorded as cDNA or gDNA derived from T cells, B-cell-depleted T cells, or PBMCs.

Trimming took off 1 base at V and 4 bases at J, with 7 bases between the two ends. The CDR3 loop spans 14 amino acids. Germline V CDR1 and CDR2: KGHSH, LQKENI. Assay used: immunoSEQ multiplex PCR; TCRdb lists only in-frame clones, some missing. The sample records tens of thousands of clones, 65% to 90% being singletons. The genes are TRBV18 and TRBJ1-4; D is ambiguous. The sequence was obtained from a woman aged 60-75 years with acute or convalescent COVID-19. The specimen was peripheral blood. CDR3 in amino acids: CASSPLQNNEKLFF. CDR3 in DNA: TGTGCCAGCTCACCACTTCAGAATAATGAAAAACTGTTTTTT.